What follows are 8 T cell receptor beta chains derived from one specimen sequenced in a study of cytomegalovirus exposure and HLA in healthy donors. The PCR made use of 60 Vbeta and 13 Jbeta primers. The protocol was immunoSEQ multiplex PCR, while the TCRdb copy is restricted to in-frame clones and leaves out a portion. Recorded here are about 20,000 clones; the top ten clones represent roughly a fifth. Sequencing input: PBMCs. Receptors originate from a man aged 55-75 years in good health and CMV-seropositive.

V gene TRBV5-1 combines with J gene TRBJ2-7; D may be TRBD2 (6 bases). V lost 0 bases and J lost 6, with 16 bases in between. This CDR3 contains 15 residues. Germline assignment: CDR1 SGHRS and CDR2 YFSETQ. The CDR3 coding sequence is TGCGCCAGCAGCTTGGCCCCGGGAGAAGGCTCCGAGCAGTACTTC. It specifies CASSLAPGEGSEQYF.

The rearrangement joins TRBV6-5 to TRBJ2-7; unclear D gene. This CDR3 comprises 14 residues. CDR1 is MNHEY, CDR2 SVGAGI, per germline. V lost 5 bases and J lost 6, with 17 bases in between. The DNA for the CDR3 is TGTGCCAGCAGTCCCGCCGGTGCCCGTTCCGAGCAGTACTTC. Translated, it gives CASSPAGARSEQYF.

The chain links TRBV5-6 to TRBJ2-3, with 7 bases aligning to TRBD1. V trimming: 5 bases; J trimming: 1 base; junction bases outside the gene matches: 7. Germline values: CDR1 SGHDT, CDR2 YYEEEE. This CDR3 comprises 15 residues. The CDR3 loop is CASSLRQGGTDTQYF. CDR3 nucleotide sequence: TGTGCCAGCAGTTTACGACAGGGTGGCACAGATACGCAGTATTTT.

CDR3 DNA sequence: TGTGCCAGCAGCACGGGGGACTGGCGGTCCAGGACCCAGTACTTC. Translated: CASSTGDWRSRTQYF. This sequence joins TRBV7-2 and TRBJ2-5, with D perhaps TRBD2 (6 bases). CDR1 is SGHTA and CDR2 is FQGNSA in the germline V gene. Trimming took 5 bases from V and 7 from J, leaving 20 bases between them. CDR3 length: 15 amino acids.

The chain is built from TRBV29-1 and TRBJ2-3; 14 nucleotides line up with TRBD2. Germline CDR1 reads SQVTM; CDR2 reads ANQGSEA. The CDR3 is 14 amino acids. J lost 3 bases, V lost 4 bases, and 0 bases had no gene match. In DNA form, the CDR3 reads TGCAGCGTTGGACTAGCGGGAGGGACAGATACGCAGTATTTT. Encoded protein: CSVGLAGGTDTQYF.

As DNA, the CDR3 is TGTGCCAGCAGTCCTCCAACGGGGTCAGGGGTCGAGCAGTACTTC. Protein product: CASSPPTGSGVEQYF. V and J are TRBV25-1 and TRBJ2-7; D might be TRBD1 (6 bases). The V gene's germline CDR1 is MGHDK and CDR2 SYGVNS. This CDR3 has 15 residues. The V and J ends lost 5 bases and 6 bases respectively, with 20 bases between them.

The chain uses TRBV6-5 and TRBJ2-7; 11 bases map to TRBD2. The CDR3 spans 16 residues. Germline V lookup: CDR1 MNHEY, CDR2 SVGAGI. The ends lost 2 bases at V and 2 bases at J; junction bases unmatched: 5. The CDR3 sequence is CASSYGPSGGTYEQYF. As DNA, the CDR3 is TGTGCCAGCAGTTACGGTCCTAGCGGGGGGACCTACGAGCAGTACTTC.

The chain carries TRBV19 and TRBJ1-5; a weak D match, TRBD1 (6 bases). Germline lookup yields CDR1 LNHDA and CDR2 SQIVND (reference sequence). V gave up 2 bases and J gave up 3 bases, with 11 bases separating them. There are 15 residues in the CDR3. CDR3 amino acids: CASSITRGPNQPQHF. The CDR3 bases are TGTGCCAGTAGTATAACCAGGGGCCCCAATCAGCCCCAGCATTTT. Full variable domain (rest looked up from reference TRBV19 and TRBJ1-5): DGGITQSPKYLFRKEGQNVTLSCEQNLNHDAMYWYRQDPGQGLRLIYYSQIVNDFQKGDIAEGYSVSREKKESFPLTVTSAQKNPTAFYLCASSITRGPNQPQHFGDGTRLSIL.